This T cell receptor beta chain was obtained from a study of CD8 T cells in Susac syndrome (dated by TCRdb to between 2017 and 2020). For context, the study as a whole: Of the Susac syndrome patients who were sequenced, more than five had clinically active disease and roughly eight were in clinical remission. At blood withdrawal, Susac syndrome patients were either therapy-naive, taking corticosteroids (in some cases with IVIg as well), or taking IVIg alone. Whether CD8+ T cell activation and differentiation in Susac syndrome was antigen driven was tested using repertoire sequencing. What the study reported, not specific to this receptor: The number of individuals in the TCR sequencing and HLA analysis was acknowledged as relatively small. In patients with Susac syndrome, the CD4+ T cell repertoire showed no detectable clonal expansion.

RNA was extracted with the RNeasy kit and roughly 0.5 to 1 ug was reverse transcribed using random hexamers. The immunoSEQ multiplex PCR assay, covering 54 Vbeta and 13 Jbeta segments, was used to amplify TCR beta CDR3 regions. To correct PCR amplification bias, a synthetic template baseline was used for both primer optimization and computational correction. The paper's processing steps were these. Reads were annotated to V, D and J genes according to IMGT and were analyzed with immunoSEQ Analyzer, with only productive sequences retained. To calculate clonality, Shannon entropy was normalized by log2 of the number of productive unique sequences and then subtracted from one. Public and private clones were assessed among the 100 most prevalent clones of each patient and control. Susac-specific clones were defined as absent from healthy and MS cohorts, about 1,000 published viral clones and other ImmuneACCESS disease sequences. The raw public data were reprocessed by TCRdb itself: fastp quality trimming at Q25, MiXCR clonotype calling, in-frame beta chains only. Rows with one shared CDR3 protein collapse into an entry with the most common genes and DNA. The authors' filters were not applied to this entry. Within this sample are under 200,000 distinct CDR3 sequences, with more than 85% of them counted one time only. Of the sample, around 0.085% falls within the top ten clones.

The CDR3 measures 11 amino acids from cysteine to phenylalanine. Here the CDR3 DNA is all that survives: 33 bases in frame from base 1. Deletion took 1 base off V and 5 bases off J, with a span of 5 bases between the germline ends. The germline V gene (reference sequence) yields DFQATT for CDR1 and SNEGSKA for CDR2. High-throughput TCR beta sequencing profiled peripheral blood CD8+ and CD4+ T cells from healthy donors, Susac syndrome patients and multiple sclerosis patients. The Susac syndrome patients fulfilled recently defined diagnostic criteria for definite or probable disease. Bulk CD8+ and CD4+ T cells were purified by magnetic negative isolation, while CD8+ TEMRA cells were enriched using FACS. Blood was collected in EDTA tubes and processed within 24 hours, with PBMCs isolated through density gradient centrifugation. PBMCs intended for TCR sequencing were cryopreserved in liquid nitrogen and were subsequently thawed in a 37 degrees C water bath. Purity of sorted or isolated CD4+, CD8+ and CD8+ TEMRA cells was at least 90%.

As to this clonotype: No cognate antigen has been identified for it. One base away there is no much larger clone; base qualities are not given.

This clonotype was obtained from a human donor with Susac syndrome. The sample taken for sequencing was CD4+ T cells from PBMCs. The chain uses TRBV20-1 and TRBJ2-5, with the D gene not confidently named. CDR3 region: CSARAGETQYF. The nucleotides read TGCAGTGCTAGAGCCGGGGAGACCCAGTACTTC.